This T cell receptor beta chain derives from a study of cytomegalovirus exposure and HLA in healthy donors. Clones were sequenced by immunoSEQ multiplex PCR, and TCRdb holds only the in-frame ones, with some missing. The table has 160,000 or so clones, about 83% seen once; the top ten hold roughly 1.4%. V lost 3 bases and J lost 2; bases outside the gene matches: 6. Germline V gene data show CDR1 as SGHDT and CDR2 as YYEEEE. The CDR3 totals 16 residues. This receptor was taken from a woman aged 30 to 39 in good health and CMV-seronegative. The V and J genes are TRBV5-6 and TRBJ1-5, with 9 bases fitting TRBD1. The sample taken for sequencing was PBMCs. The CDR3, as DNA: TGTGCCAGCAGCTCTGGGACAGGGTACGGCAATCAGCCCCAGCATTTT. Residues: CASSSGTGYGNQPQHF.